This T cell receptor beta chain was obtained from a study of T cell responses to AZD1222 COVID-19 vaccine. The study, taken as a whole, reports: White British people made up most donors, females outnumbered males, and clonal diversity was possibly underestimated. Seropositive AZD1222 recipients at baseline numbered only five or six.

Produced via immunoSEQ multiplex PCR; TCRdb's table is partial and in-frame only. The sample holds fewer than 120,000 clones; 88% are singletons and the top ten take 1.5% to 2%. Trimming cost V 2 bases and J 6 bases, with 3 bases left between them. The CDR3 consists of 11 residues. Germline V gene lookup returns CDR1 SGHVS and CDR2 FQNEAQ. As concerns this clone: What it binds is unknown.

The sample consisted of peripheral blood, taken on day 0 of AZD1222 vaccination. The chain couples TRBV7-8 to TRBJ2-3; D is unclear. This sequence originates from an adult in good health. In nucleotides, the CDR3 is TGTGCCAGCAGCTTACGGGATACGCAGTATTTT. Translating gives CASSLRDTQYF.